This T cell receptor (beta chain) is from a study of OX40 agonist ivuxolimab in advanced cancers. On the study more broadly: Approximately 40% of patients had received prior checkpoint inhibitor therapy.

The V gene lost 1 base and the J gene lost 7 bases, with 11 bases spanning the gap. CDR1 and CDR2 (germline): ENHRY, SYGVKD. The CDR3 runs 15 residues. Turning to this clone: Its antigen is currently unknown.

Measured with immunoSEQ multiplex PCR; TCRdb has only the in-frame clones, and not every one. This sample has 95,000 to 150,000 clones, with 75% to 90% found just once. Study outcomes and limitations: Some of the nonresponding patients also showed low levels of normalized T-cell clonal expansion.

V usage is TRBV10-3 and J usage is TRBJ1-6, with D perhaps matching TRBD1 (5 bases). The material sequenced was CD4+ or CD8+ T cells sorted from blood, taken in a trial of the OX40 agonist ivuxolimab. The sequence was collected from an adult with an advanced solid tumor such as melanoma, head and neck, liver or kidney cancer. The CDR3 coding sequence is TGTGCCATCAGTGAGTTCCAGGGCGCCAATTCACCCCTCCACTTT. This codes for CAISEFQGANSPLHF.